Presented here are 23 T cell receptor beta chains from one specimen sequenced in a study of identical twins. TCRdb re-derived calls from the 5' RACE reads in MiXCR, one entry per CDR3 protein. The table shows a few hundred thousand distinct CDR3 sequences, with roughly 18% occurring only once. The sample comprised naive T cells sorted from blood. The receptors were gathered from a man aged 50-59 years in good health.

This clonotype was picked up many times. This chain joins TRBV6-5 and TRBJ1-1; D may be TRBD1 (5 bases). Trimming took off 4 bases at V and 1 base at J, with 16 bases between the two ends. Looked up from germline, CDR1 is MNHEY and CDR2 is SVGAGI. The CDR3 is 16 amino acids. CDR3 sequence (DNA): TGTGCCAGCAGTTCCTACGCGGCAGGGACGAACACTGAAGCTTTCTTT. Protein sequence: CASSSYAAGTNTEAFF.

Ten or more counts support this clonotype. The chain couples TRBV12-3 or TRBV12-4 to TRBJ1-2; D remains ambiguous. V was cut by 6 bases and J by 4 bases, with 12 bases left in between. The CDR3 is 13 amino acids. CDR3 DNA: TGTGCCAGCAGCCGACAAGATACCTATGGCTACACCTTC. Protein: CASSRQDTYGYTF.

This clonotype was seen ten or more times. In DNA, the CDR3 is TGTGCTAGTGGTTTGTCGAGGATAAATGAGCAGTTCTTC. Protein product: CASGLSRINEQFF. The gene calls are TRBV12-5 and TRBJ2-1; D is ambiguous. Germline CDR1 and CDR2: LGHNT and FRNRAP. V shed 2 bases and J shed 7 bases, with 9 bases lying between them. The CDR3 consists of 13 residues.

The chain links TRBV5-1 to TRBJ2-3, with 7 bases that match TRBD2. The CDR3 length is 16 residues. Germline trimming cut 4 bases from V and 5 bases from J; bases unmatched to any gene: 13. Germline loops: CDR1 SGHRS, CDR2 YFSETQ. The CDR3 here is CASSRTSVGRGDTQYF. DNA for the CDR3: TGCGCCAGCAGCCGGACTAGTGTGGGGCGGGGAGATACGCAGTATTTT.

This clonotype was observed a handful of times. This chain joins TRBV7-6 and TRBJ2-7; 12 bases are a match to TRBD2. Per germline, CDR1 SGHVS and CDR2 FNYEAQ. Losses at the gene ends were 2 bases for V and 2 bases for J; bases not matched to a gene: 13. The CDR3 runs 19 residues. The CDR3 DNA sequence: TGTGCCAGCAGCTTACCGTCGACTAGCGGGAGCATGGGGCCCTACGAGCAGTACTTC. This translates into CASSLPSTSGSMGPYEQYF.

The V gene is TRBV6-5, the J gene TRBJ2-7; 11 positions match TRBD2. CDR1 is MNHEY, CDR2 SVGAGI, per germline. The length of the CDR3 is 17 residues. J lost 4 bases, V lost 4 bases, and 12 bases had no gene match. CDR3 loop: CASSLEGLAGGAYEQYF. The CDR3 region has the DNA TGTGCCAGCAGTTTGGAGGGGCTAGCGGGAGGTGCTTACGAGCAGTACTTC.

The sample holds many counts of this clonotype. The chain has TRBV28 and TRBJ2-2; 9 bases fit TRBD2. Germline values: CDR1 MDHEN, CDR2 SYDVKM. Trimming removed 6 bases from V and 6 bases from J; junction bases left unmatched: 5. This CDR3 spans 14 amino acids. CDR3 in DNA: TGTGCCAGCAGCCCGGGACTAGCAGCCGGGGAGCTGTTTTTT. It translates to CASSPGLAAGELFF.

The V call is TRBV28, the J call TRBJ2-6, with D perhaps TRBD1 (6 bases). V was shortened by 1 base and J by 0 bases, with 13 bases between the two germline ends. Germline V gene data show CDR1 as MDHEN and CDR2 as SYDVKM. There are 18 residues in the CDR3. In DNA, the CDR3 is TGTGCCAGCAGTTTATATGGGGGCCGGGGCTCTGGGGCCAACGTCCTGACTTTC. Translated, it gives CASSLYGGRGSGANVLTF.

The chain couples TRBV7-9 to TRBJ2-3; possible D gene TRBD1, 5 bases. The CDR3 loop spans 15 amino acids. Germline V gives CDR1 SEHNR, CDR2 FQNEAQ (reference sequence). Trimming removed 5 bases from V and 0 bases from J, with 12 bases in between. The CDR3 loop is CASSVTETSTDTQYF. The DNA of the CDR3 is TGTGCCAGCAGCGTGACAGAGACTAGCACAGATACGCAGTATTTT.

The rearrangement links TRBV6-2 or TRBV6-3 to TRBJ2-5; 8 bases map to TRBD2. With V trimmed by 8 bases and J by 1 base, 6 bases remained unmatched. From germline, CDR1 is MNHEY and CDR2 SVGEGT. The CDR3 is 14 residues long. CDR3 in amino acids: CASGPGTSQETQYF. In nucleotides, the CDR3 is TGTGCCAGCGGACCCGGGACTAGCCAAGAGACCCAGTACTTC.

In this sample, this clonotype turned up a few times. J is TRBJ2-7 and V is TRBV4-3; TRBD2 matches at 8 bases. The CDR3 is made up of 14 amino acids. The germline CDR1 and CDR2 sequences are LGHNA and YSLEER. Trimming removed 4 bases from V and 4 bases from J; junction bases left unmatched: 6. CDR3 region: CASSPFGGAYEQYF. CDR3 nucleotides: TGCGCCAGCAGCCCGTTCGGGGGGGCTTACGAGCAGTACTTC.

A few counts support this clonotype. The chain joins TRBV20-1 to TRBJ2-5; D is perhaps TRBD2 (7 bases). Per germline, CDR1 DFQATT and CDR2 SNEGSKA (reference sequence). Between the trimmed V and J ends, which lost 6 bases and 3 bases, there was a span of 26 bases. The CDR3 is 17 residues long. The CDR3 sequence is CSARPGAGAGFKETQYF. CDR3 coding DNA: TGCAGTGCCCGACCGGGGGCGGGGGCGGGGTTCAAAGAGACCCAGTACTTC.

This clonotype was seen a handful of times. The V call is TRBV12-3 or TRBV12-4, the J call TRBJ1-4; D unclear. CDR3 size: 16 residues. The V gene lost 10 bases and the J gene lost 6 bases, with 24 bases spanning the gap. CDR3 sequence (DNA): TGTGCCATCCAAAAACTGGGGTTACTCGGAGATGAAAAACTGTTTTTT. Amino acid sequence: CAIQKLGLLGDEKLFF.

This clonotype occurred a few times. The V and J genes are TRBV13 and TRBJ2-4; TRBD1 is a possible D gene (7 bases). V was pared by 4 bases and J by 0 bases, with 22 bases between. The CDR3 sequence is 19 residues long. Germline V lookup: CDR1 PRHDT, CDR2 FYEKMQ (reference sequence). The CDR3 DNA is TGTGCCAGCAGCTCGGCGGGGCAGGGGGATTGGGTAGCCAAAAACATTCAGTACTTC. Amino acid sequence: CASSSAGQGDWVAKNIQYF. Variable domain in full (rest from reference TRBV13 and TRBJ2-4): AAGVIQSPRHLIKEKRETATLKCYPIPRHDTVYWYQQGPGQDPQFLISFYEKMQSDKGSIPDRFSAQQFSDYHSELNMSSLELGDSALYFCASSSAGQGDWVAKNIQYFGAGTRLSVL.

The rearrangement uses TRBV11-2 and TRBJ2-5, with D possibly being TRBD1 (6 bases). The CDR3 length is 15 residues. V was trimmed by 6 bases and J by 1 base, leaving 15 bases between them. Germline V gives CDR1 SGHAT, CDR2 FQNNGV. In DNA form, the CDR3 reads TGTGCCAGCAGACTCTTCGGGACACTCCAAGAGACCCAGTACTTC. It specifies CASRLFGTLQETQYF.

V and J are TRBV29-1 and TRBJ2-1, with D unresolved. Germline assignment: CDR1 SQVTM and CDR2 ANQGSEA. The germline V and J ends were trimmed by 2 bases and 0 bases, with 17 bases remaining between them. CDR3 size: 17 residues. For the CDR3, the DNA is TGCAGCGTTGAATTCTCCCAAGGGTGGTCCTCCTACAATGAGCAGTTCTTC. It is translated as CSVEFSQGWSSYNEQFF.

This clonotype was detected a few times. The chain uses TRBV12-3 or TRBV12-4 and TRBJ2-3; no clear D gene. The CDR3 covers 14 residues. Deletions cut 2 bases from V and 6 bases from J, with 12 bases between. The chain's CDR3 is CASSLWASVDTQYF. The CDR3 DNA follows: TGTGCCAGCAGTTTATGGGCCTCGGTGGATACGCAGTATTTT.

V and J are TRBV5-1 and TRBJ2-5; D is unclear. The CDR3 runs 14 residues. Looked up from germline, CDR1 is SGHRS and CDR2 is YFSETQ. The V end was cut by 2 bases, the J end by 2 bases, with 10 bases between. The CDR3 loop is CASSFVAFQETQYF. The CDR3 bases are TGCGCCAGCAGCTTCGTTGCCTTTCAAGAGACCCAGTACTTC.

This clonotype was recorded a few times. This chain connects TRBV24-1 to TRBJ2-3; unclear D gene. The V gene lost 1 base and the J gene lost 0 bases, with 10 bases spanning the gap. The CDR3 is 16 amino acids. Germline V gene sequence: CDR1 KGHDR, CDR2 SFDVKD. Here the CDR3 reads CATSDFQSSSTDTQYF. CDR3 DNA sequence: TGTGCCACCAGTGATTTCCAGAGCTCTAGCACAGATACGCAGTATTTT.

The table lists this clonotype with a few counts. The V and J genes are TRBV19 and TRBJ2-1; 12 nucleotides agree with TRBD2. CDR1 LNHDA and CDR2 SQIVND come from the germline V gene (reference sequence). The CDR3 covers 17 residues. V gave up 5 bases and J gave up 4 bases; unmatched junction bases: 9. The CDR3 nucleotides read TGTGCCAGTAGTCGTCCTGGACTAGCGGGATCTTACAATGAGCAGTTCTTC. Translation: CASSRPGLAGSYNEQFF.

The chain links TRBV11-2 to TRBJ2-7, with TRBD1 matching 7 bases. The trim removed 0 bases at V and 1 base at J, leaving 18 bases unmatched. The CDR3 length is 20 residues. Germline assignment: CDR1 SGHAT and CDR2 FQNNGV. In DNA form, the CDR3 reads TGTGCCAGCAGCTTAGACGACAGACGTAGACAGGGCAAGGTTTCCTACGAGCAGTACTTC. It is translated as CASSLDDRRRQGKVSYEQYF.

This chain connects TRBV15 to TRBJ2-2; unclear D gene. With 5 bases removed from V and 4 bases from J, the gap between germline ends came to 5 bases. Per germline, CDR1 LNHNV and CDR2 YYDKDF (reference sequence). The CDR3 sequence is 12 residues long. CDR3 sequence reads: CATSFRTGELFF. In DNA, the CDR3 is TGTGCCACCAGCTTCCGCACCGGGGAGCTGTTTTTT. Full variable domain (missing parts from reference TRBV15 and TRBJ2-2): DAMVIQNPRYQVTQFGKPVTLSCSQTLNHNVMYWYQQKSSQAPKLLFHYYDKDFNNEADTPDNFQSRRPNTSFCFLDIRSPGLGDTAMYLCATSFRTGELFFGEGSRLTVL.

This clonotype was counted ten times or more. The rearrangement links TRBV5-1 to TRBJ2-7, with 10 bases that match TRBD2. Losses at the gene ends were 0 bases for V and 5 bases for J; bases not matched to a gene: 8. The CDR3 has 16 residues. CDR1 is SGHRS and CDR2 is YFSETQ in the germline V gene. The CDR3 sequence is CASSLDGTSVGNEQYF. The CDR3 region has the DNA TGCGCCAGCAGCTTGGATGGGACTAGCGTCGGGAACGAGCAGTACTTC.